The 26 T cell receptor beta chains presented below share a single source sample, sequenced in a study of PD-1 blockade in mismatch repair-deficient tumors. The data were produced by immunoSEQ multiplex PCR, yet TCRdb's version contains in-frame clones alone and is incomplete. Of about 120,000 clones in the sample, about 80% are singletons; the top ten hold around 4.7%. This sample comprised peripheral blood, obtained approximately 60 weeks after starting pembrolizumab. These receptors originate from an adult with mismatch repair-deficient cancer.

In this sample, this clone turned up a few times. The V gene is TRBV25-1, the J gene TRBJ1-1; D uncertain. The CDR3 runs 11 residues. Germline CDR1 reads MGHDK; CDR2 reads SYGVNS. The germline V and J ends were trimmed by 8 bases and 5 bases, with 9 bases remaining between them. CDR3 loop: CASLWGTEAFF. CDR3 sequence (DNA): TGTGCCAGCCTCTGGGGAACTGAAGCTTTCTTT.

This chain links TRBV5-1 with TRBJ2-7; tentative D call: TRBD1 (7 bases). The CDR3 loop spans 16 amino acids. Germline values: CDR1 SGHRS, CDR2 YFSETQ. V was pared by 4 bases and J by 6 bases, with 23 bases between. The CDR3 nucleotides read TGCGCCAGCAGCGGAGGGGGGACAGTCGTAGTCTCCGAGCAGTACTTC. Translated: CASSGGGTVVVSEQYF.

V and J are TRBV29-1 and TRBJ1-1; D is undetermined. CDR1 is SQVTM, CDR2 ANQGSEA, per germline. V shed 4 bases and J shed 1 base, with 7 bases lying between them. The CDR3 covers 12 residues. CDR3 sequence: CSVVDSNTEAFF. CDR3 nucleotide sequence: TGCAGCGTTGTGGATTCGAACACTGAAGCTTTCTTT. Full variable domain (remainder filled in from reference TRBV29-1 and TRBJ1-1): SAVISQKPSRDICQRGTSLTIQCQVDSQVTMMFWYRQQPGQSLTLIATANQGSEATYESGFVIDKFPISRPNLTFSTLTVSNMSPEDSSIYLCSVVDSNTEAFFGQGTRLTVV.

The chain has TRBV30 and TRBJ1-5; 12 positions match TRBD1. J gave up 1 base and V 2 bases, and 6 bases lay outside the gene matches. CDR1 is GTSNPN, CDR2 SVGIG, per germline (reference sequence). The CDR3 has 17 amino acids. In DNA, the CDR3 is TGTGCCTGGAGTAACCCGGGACAGGGGGCAAGCAATCAGCCCCAGCATTTT. Amino acids: CAWSNPGQGASNQPQHF.

This chain links TRBV6-5 with TRBJ1-2, with 10 bases that match TRBD1. Unmatched junction bases numbered 6, after V lost 6 bases and J lost 2 bases. The CDR3 contains 15 residues. Germline CDR1 and CDR2: MNHEY and SVGAGI. The CDR3, as DNA: TGTGCCAGCAGCTACCGGGACAGGGGAAACTATGGCTACACCTTC. Protein: CASSYRDRGNYGYTF.

CDR3 sequence: CASSLRALQGLTDTQYF. CDR3 sequence (DNA): TGCGCCAGCAGCTTAAGGGCCCTCCAGGGGCTGACAGATACGCAGTATTTT. The chain uses TRBV5-1 and TRBJ2-3, with D possibly being TRBD1 (6 bases). The V gene lost 2 bases and the J gene lost 3 bases, with 19 bases spanning the gap. The CDR3 extends over 17 amino acids. The germline V gene encodes CDR1 SGHRS and CDR2 YFSETQ.

V is TRBV5-1 and J is TRBJ2-7; a possible D gene is TRBD1 (5 bases). The CDR3 runs to 17 residues. The germline CDR1 and CDR2 sequences are SGHRS and YFSETQ. V gave up 4 bases and J gave up 0 bases, with 20 bases separating them. The CDR3 loop reads CASSTRTGHKGSYEQYF. The CDR3 DNA follows: TGCGCCAGCAGCACACGTACCGGACATAAGGGCTCCTACGAGCAGTACTTC.

The chain recombines TRBV9 with TRBJ2-5, with a weak D call TRBD1 (5 bases). The CDR3 is made up of 15 amino acids. Trimming removed 3 bases from V and 4 bases from J, with 16 bases in between. Germline V gene lookup returns CDR1 SGDLS and CDR2 YYNGEE. The CDR3 loop reads CASSEAFLGAETQYF. In nucleotides, the CDR3 is TGTGCCAGCAGCGAGGCCTTTCTAGGGGCAGAGACCCAGTACTTC.

The genes are TRBV27 and TRBJ2-6; D is unclear. The V end lost 4 bases, the J end lost 0 bases, and 4 bases lay between the germline ends. Germline CDR1 MNHEY, CDR2 SMNVEV (reference sequence). This CDR3 spans 14 amino acids. CDR3 sequence reads: CASSSYSGANVLTF. The CDR3 bases are TGTGCCAGCAGTTCTTACTCTGGGGCCAACGTCCTGACTTTC.

The chain couples TRBV6-5 to TRBJ2-7; D might be TRBD1 (5 bases). The CDR3 contains 14 residues. Germline CDR1 is MNHEY and CDR2 is SVGAGI. V was clipped by 0 bases and J by 3 bases, with 9 bases between them. CDR3 sequence (DNA): TGTGCCAGCAGTTACTCCCTTAGGGGCTACGAGCAGTACTTC. The encoded protein is CASSYSLRGYEQYF.

This sequence joins TRBV10-1 and TRBJ1-5, with D possibly TRBD1 on 5 matching bases. The germline CDR1 and CDR2 sequences are WNHNN and SYGVQD (reference sequence). This CDR3 contains 15 residues. V lost 7 bases, J lost 2 bases, and 15 bases lay in between. This chain's CDR3 is CASTVGPYCNQPQHF. Written as DNA, the CDR3 is TGCGCCAGCACGGTGGGGCCGTATTGCAATCAGCCCCAGCATTTT.

V and J are TRBV7-2 and TRBJ2-7, with D tentatively TRBD1 (6 bases). V lost 5 bases and J 0 bases, leaving 11 bases between the germline ends. The CDR3 loop spans 14 amino acids. Germline lookup yields CDR1 SGHTA and CDR2 FQGNSA. CDR3 nucleotide sequence: TGTGCCAGCAGCCCCGACAGGTACTCCTACGAGCAGTACTTC. Amino acids: CASSPDRYSYEQYF.

CDR3 coding DNA: TGTGCCAGCAGCACACGGGGGAAGAACACCGGGGAGCTGTTTTTT. It codes for CASSTRGKNTGELFF. J is TRBJ2-2 and V is TRBV7-9, with D possibly matching TRBD2 (6 bases). Germline V gene data show CDR1 as SEHNR and CDR2 as FQNEAQ (reference sequence). The CDR3 totals 15 residues. V shed 5 bases and J shed 1 base, with 11 bases lying between them.

This clone was seen only a few times. The chain carries TRBV18 and TRBJ1-3, with 7 bases matching TRBD1. The V gene end was trimmed by 5 bases and the J gene end by 7 bases; junction bases not matched to a gene: 11. The CDR3 runs 15 residues. CDR1 and CDR2 (germline): KGHSH, LQKENI. As DNA, the CDR3 is TGTGCCAGCTCAGCCGGGACAGCGCTTCTCAACACCATATATTTT. It encodes CASSAGTALLNTIYF.

This chain links TRBV11-2 with TRBJ2-7; TRBD2 is a possible D gene (5 bases). The CDR3 contains 13 residues. V shed 5 bases and J shed 2 bases, with 10 bases lying between them. Looked up from germline, CDR1 is SGHAT and CDR2 is FQNNGV. The CDR3 nucleotides are TGTGCCAGCAGCCCGGGATCTCCCTACGAGCAGTACTTC. Its protein is CASSPGSPYEQYF.

This clone was seen a few times. The V and J genes are TRBV30 and TRBJ1-4; 9 bases are shared with TRBD1. The CDR3 is made up of 14 amino acids. CDR1 GTSNPN and CDR2 SVGIG come from the germline V gene (reference sequence). Germline trimming cut 5 bases from V and 6 bases from J; bases unmatched to any gene: 7. CDR3 sequence (DNA): TGTGCCTGGGGGGGACAGGGAGGTTATGAAAAACTGTTTTTT. It translates to CAWGGQGGYEKLFF.

CDR3 in DNA: TGTGCCAGCAGCCGGGGGCAGCGCCAGTTCTACAATGAGCAGTTCTTC. Protein product: CASSRGQRQFYNEQFF. The chain carries TRBV7-2 and TRBJ2-1, with D perhaps assigned TRBD1 or TRBD2 (6 bases each). V was pared by 5 bases and J by 3 bases, with 17 bases between. CDR1 is SGHTA and CDR2 is FQGNSA in the germline V gene. The CDR3 totals 16 residues. Looking up the rest from reference TRBV7-2 and TRBJ2-1 gives the full variable domain: GAGVSQSPSNKVTEKGKDVELRCDPISGHTALYWYRQSLGQGLEFLIYFQGNSAPDKSGLPSDRFSAERTGGSVSTLTIQRTQQEDSAVYLCASSRGQRQFYNEQFFGPGTRLTVL.

The chain combines TRBV19 with TRBJ1-5, with 8 bases that match TRBD1. V lost 4 bases and J lost 7; bases outside the gene matches: 6. The CDR3 covers 14 residues. The germline V gene encodes CDR1 LNHDA and CDR2 SQIVND (reference sequence). The CDR3: CASSTGTGQQPQHF. For the CDR3, the DNA is TGTGCCAGTAGTACCGGGACAGGTCAGCAGCCCCAGCATTTT.

The rearrangement joins TRBV27 to TRBJ1-6; no firm D call. The V and J ends lost 2 bases and 11 bases respectively, with 13 bases between them. Germline lookup yields CDR1 MNHEY and CDR2 SMNVEV (reference sequence). This CDR3 is 14 amino acids long. CDR3 nucleotides: TGTGCCAGCAGTTTAAGGGCGGGGATGGCACCCCTCCACTTT. This sequence encodes CASSLRAGMAPLHF.

The rearrangement links TRBV12-5 to TRBJ2-4, with 7 bases aligning to TRBD1. The CDR3 covers 13 residues. With V trimmed by 5 bases and J by 4 bases, 2 bases remained unmatched. Looked up from germline, CDR1 is LGHNT and CDR2 is FRNRAP. As DNA, the CDR3 is TGTGCTAGTGGTCAGGGACAGAAAAACATTCAGTACTTC. Its translation: CASGQGQKNIQYF.

This clone was observed a handful of times. Here the CDR3 DNA reads TGTGCCAGCAGCGGCGGGACAGGGCGGCTCACTGAAGCTTTCTTT. Translating gives CASSGGTGRLTEAFF. This chain connects TRBV2 to TRBJ1-1; 9 bases match TRBD1. Germline V gene sequence: CDR1 SNHLY, CDR2 FYNNEI. This CDR3 region has 15 residues. Germline trimming cut 6 bases from V and 4 bases from J; bases unmatched to any gene: 9.

The V call is TRBV7-2, the J call TRBJ2-5; possible D gene TRBD1, 5 bases. The CDR3 spans 11 residues. The ends were cut back, 2 bases at V and 7 bases at J, with 5 bases in the middle. Germline V gives CDR1 SGHTA, CDR2 FQGNSA. Here the CDR3 reads CASSLQGTQYF. CDR3 bases: TGTGCCAGCAGCTTACAGGGGACCCAGTACTTC.

The chain joins TRBV9 to TRBJ2-3; 7 bases fit TRBD1. This CDR3 comprises 17 residues. V was clipped by 0 bases and J by 0 bases; unmatched bases: 7. The germline CDR1 and CDR2 sequences are SGDLS and YYNGEE. CDR3 loop: CASSVASQGVSTDTQYF. CDR3 bases: TGTGCCAGCAGCGTAGCGTCCCAGGGGGTGAGCACAGATACGCAGTATTTT.

The rearrangement uses TRBV7-8 and TRBJ1-1; 9 bases map to TRBD1. The CDR3 covers 14 residues. Germline CDR1 is SGHVS and CDR2 is FQNEAQ. The ends lost 5 bases at V and 4 bases at J; junction bases unmatched: 5. CDR3 loop: CASSTGQGGTEAFF. The CDR3 DNA is TGTGCCAGCAGCACGGGACAGGGCGGCACTGAAGCTTTCTTT.

The table lists this clone with a few counts. This rearrangement joins TRBV14 to TRBJ2-7, with 9 bases fitting TRBD2. Trimming took 1 base from V and 3 from J; bases not matched to a gene: 7. CDR3 length equals 16 residues. CDR1 SGHDN and CDR2 FVKESK come from the germline V gene. The chain's CDR3 is CASSQVSPSGVYEQYF. In nucleotides, the CDR3 is TGTGCCAGCAGCCAAGTATCGCCTAGCGGGGTCTACGAGCAGTACTTC.

Of note for this clone: Germline and junction disagree at one end, which may indicate a read error. The J gene is TRBJ1-4, the V gene TRBV7-7; D remains unclear. Germline V lookup: CDR1 SSHAT, CDR2 FNYEAQ (reference sequence). This CDR3 comprises 15 residues. The CDR3 spells CASSPGGGTNEKLFF. For the CDR3, the DNA is TGTGCTAGCAGCCCCGGCGGAGGAACTAATGAAAAACTGTTTTTT.